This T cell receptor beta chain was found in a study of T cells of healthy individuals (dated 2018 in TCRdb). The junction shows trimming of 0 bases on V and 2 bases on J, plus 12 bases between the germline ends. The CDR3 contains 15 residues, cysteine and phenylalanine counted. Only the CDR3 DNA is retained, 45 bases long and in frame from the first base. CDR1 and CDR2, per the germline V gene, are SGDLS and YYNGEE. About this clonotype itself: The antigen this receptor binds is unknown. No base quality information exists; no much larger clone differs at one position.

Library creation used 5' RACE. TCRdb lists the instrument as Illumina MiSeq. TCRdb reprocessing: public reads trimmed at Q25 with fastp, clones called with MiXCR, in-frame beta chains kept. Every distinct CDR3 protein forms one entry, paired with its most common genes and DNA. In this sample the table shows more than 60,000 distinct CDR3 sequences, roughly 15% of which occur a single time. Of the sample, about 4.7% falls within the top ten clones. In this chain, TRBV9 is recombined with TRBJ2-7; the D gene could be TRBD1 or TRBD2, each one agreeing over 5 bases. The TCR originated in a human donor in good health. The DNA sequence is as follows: TGTGCCAGCAGCGTAGGAGAGGGGCTAGCCTACGAGCAGTACTTC. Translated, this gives CASSVGEGLAYEQYF.